A selection of T cell receptor beta chains follows, all from one sample in a study of T cell repertoires in cytomegalovirus infection. TCRdb re-called the reads through MiXCR, storing one row per CDR3 protein. The repertoire holds some 270,000 distinct CDR3 sequences, with approximately 17% as singletons. The source material was CD8+ T cells from PBMCs. Receptors were obtained from a human donor in good health (CMV status not recorded). Some clones in this sample may be carry-over from other donors' samples. Each CDR3 is given with its conserved first and last residue. A D gene is named only where the DNA matches it firmly. A row's size may be missing; if present it is once, few, many or a size class.

TRBJ1-6	TRBV6-5	TRBD1	many	TGTGCCAGCAGTTACTCGAGCAGGTCAAACAGGGGACTCCACTTT	CASSYSSRSNRGLHF
TRBJ1-2	TRBV6-1	-	-	TGTGCCAGCAGTTATGGGGTGTACTATGGCTACACCTTC	CASSYGVYYGYTF
TRBJ2-7	TRBV7-9	-	few	TGTGCCAGCAGCCCCGGGGGCCTGGGGGGATACGAGCAGTACTTC	CASSPGGLGGYEQYF
TRBJ1-5	TRBV7-9	-	many	TGTGCCAGCAGCTTAGCGATCGGGGGTATGAATCAGCCCCAGCATTTT	CASSLAIGGMNQPQHF
TRBJ2-3	TRBV20-1	-	-	TGCAGTGCTAGAGGGCCGGCGGTAAGCACAGATACGCAGTATTTT	CSARGPAVSTDTQYF
TRBJ1-1	TRBV7-8	-	many	TGTGCCAGCAGCTTAGGGGGGCTCCAGTGGCTCACTGAAGCTTTCTTT	CASSLGGLQWLTEAFF
TRBJ2-1	TRBV20-1	-	many	TGCAGTGCTAGAGATGTGAGGGGGGGCCTGAATGAGCAGTTCTTC	CSARDVRGGLNEQFF
TRBJ2-1	TRBV6-5	-	few	TGTGCCAGCAGTGACCCGGGGGCCGAGCAGTTCTTC	CASSDPGAEQFF
TRBJ1-5	TRBV5-4	-	few	TGTGCCAGCAGCTTGGGCAGGGACAGCAATCAGCCCCAGCATTTT	CASSLGRDSNQPQHF
TRBJ1-3	TRBV20-1	-	-	TGCAGTGCTATTGTCCCGGGGTCTGCAAACACCATATATTTT	CSAIVPGSANTIYF
TRBJ2-1	TRBV5-4	TRBD1	-	TGTGCCAGCAGCTTAAATCCCGGGGACAGGGGAAATGAGCAGTTCTTC	CASSLNPGDRGNEQFF
TRBJ2-6	TRBV27	-	many	TGTGCCAGCAGTTCGGCCGGGACGGGAAGCTCTGGGGCCAACGTCCTGACTTTC	CASSSAGTGSSGANVLTF
TRBJ2-1	TRBV6-1	-	many	TGTGCCAGCAGTGAGCAGGGGAGAATCCTATTTAATGAGCAGTTCTTC	CASSEQGRILFNEQFF
TRBJ2-7	TRBV5-8	TRBD1	once	TGTGCCAGCAGCGTGGGACAGGCTTCCTACGAGCAGTACTTC	CASSVGQASYEQYF
TRBJ2-2	TRBV5-5	-	-	TGTGCCAGCAGCCCCTCCGGGGTAAACACCGGGGAGCTGTTTTTT	CASSPSGVNTGELFF
TRBJ1-6	TRBV7-6	-	many	TGTGCCAGCAGCTTAGCCGACATGCGGGGTTCACCCCTCCACTTT	CASSLADMRGSPLHF
TRBJ2-1	TRBV5-5	-	-	TGTGCCAGCAGCTTGTGGGGACCCAACAATGAGCAGTTCTTC	CASSLWGPNNEQFF
TRBJ2-3	TRBV25-1	-	-	TGTGCCAGCAGACGAGAGGACACAGATACGCAGTATTTT	CASRREDTDTQYF
TRBJ2-6	TRBV20-1	-	many	TGCAGTGCTAGCACCGGGACATCGAGCTCTGGGGCCAACGTCCTGACTTTC	CSASTGTSSSGANVLTF
TRBJ2-1	TRBV7-9	TRBD2	few	TGTGCCAGCAGCTTAGCATCGGGACTACCTGAAAGAAAGGAGCAGTTCTTC	CASSLASGLPERKEQFF
TRBJ2-7	TRBV12-3/TRBV12-4	-	few	TGTGCCAGCAGTTTAAGGCAGGACAACGAGCAGTACTTC	CASSLRQDNEQYF
TRBJ1-6	TRBV7-2	-	many	TGTGCCAGCAGCTTCTCTGGGGGGCCAAATTCACCCCTCCACTTT	CASSFSGGPNSPLHF
TRBJ2-2	TRBV2	-	few	TGTGCCAGCAGTGAAAGGTGGGCCACCGGGGAGCTGTTTTTT	CASSERWATGELFF
TRBJ2-1	TRBV12-3/TRBV12-4	TRBD1	many	TGTGCCAGCAGTTTAGGACAGGGGCGCAATGAGCAGTTCTTC	CASSLGQGRNEQFF
TRBJ1-1	TRBV6-5	-	-	TGTGCCAGCAGGACGGGGGGGATCACTGAAGCTTTCTTT	CASRTGGITEAFF
TRBJ2-7	TRBV7-9	TRBD2	many	TGTGCCAGCAGCTCCCCAGCGGGGGCCCTATCCTACGAGCAGTACTTC	CASSSPAGALSYEQYF
TRBJ1-5	TRBV28	TRBD1	-	TGTGCCAGCAGTTTCGGGACAGGGGGCAGGCAGCCCCAGCATTTT	CASSFGTGGRQPQHF
TRBJ2-5	TRBV2	-	-	TGTGCCAGCAGTGCGGTGTCAAGCTCACAAGAGACCCAGTACTTC	CASSAVSSSQETQYF
TRBJ1-2	TRBV7-2	-	many	TGTGCCAGCAGCCAATTGTCCGGGGTAGCCTATGGCTACACCTTC	CASSQLSGVAYGYTF
TRBJ1-3	TRBV7-8	TRBD1	many	TGTGCCAGCAGCTCGCTACAGGGGGAGGGAAACACCATATATTTT	CASSSLQGEGNTIYF
TRBJ2-6	TRBV6-2/TRBV6-3	-	-	TGTGCCAGCAGTTCCCCCCGGACAGCCGGCGGTGGGGCCAACGTCCTGACTTTC	CASSSPRTAGGGANVLTF
TRBJ2-7	TRBV2	TRBD1	many	TGTGCCAGCAAGAAGGGGGCTCGCGAGCAGTACTTC	CASKKGAREQYF
TRBJ2-7	TRBV6-6	-	-	TGTGCCAGCAGTTACTTGGCTCAGGGTGCCGACGAGCAGTACTTC	CASSYLAQGADEQYF
TRBJ2-7	TRBV6-1	-	-	TGTGCCAGCGCACCGGGACTTACGACCTACGAGCAGTACTTC	CASAPGLTTYEQYF
TRBJ2-1	TRBV6-2/TRBV6-3	TRBD1	-	TGTGTCAGCAGTTACAACGGACAGGGGAGGCGGAATGAGCAGTTCTTC	CVSSYNGQGRRNEQFF
TRBJ1-2	TRBV20-1	-	-	TGCAGTGCTAGAGCGGATTTTGGGGGATATGGCTACACCTTC	CSARADFGGYGYTF
TRBJ2-1	TRBV7-9	TRBD2	-	TGTGCCAGTGCGCCAGGTTCGGGAGGCAATGAGCAGTTCTTC	CASAPGSGGNEQFF
TRBJ1-5	TRBV6-2/TRBV6-3	-	many	TGTGCCAGCAGTTACTCCGGGGATAGGGAGCCCCAGCATTTT	CASSYSGDREPQHF
TRBJ2-3	TRBV10-3	-	many	TGTGCCATCAACGGGGAAAGCACAGATACGCAGTATTTT	CAINGESTDTQYF
TRBJ1-5	TRBV6-1	TRBD1	few	TGTGCCAGCAGTGACCCAACACAGGGGTACGGCAATCAGCCCCAGCATTTT	CASSDPTQGYGNQPQHF
TRBJ1-2	TRBV14	-	-	TGTGCCAGCAGCCAATCAGGGGTAGAGGTCGATGGCTACACCTTC	CASSQSGVEVDGYTF
TRBJ2-7	TRBV28	TRBD1	-	TGTGCCAGCAGTACGGACAGGGGCTCCTACGAGCAGTACTTC	CASSTDRGSYEQYF
TRBJ1-6	TRBV7-2	-	many	TGTGCCAGCAGCTTACGTGTCGGGGGACTAGGCTCCTATAATTCACCCCTCCACTTT	CASSLRVGGLGSYNSPLHF
TRBJ1-5	TRBV6-1	-	-	TGTGCCAGCAAATTAACAGGTTTTCAGCCCCAGCATTTT	CASKLTGFQPQHF
TRBJ1-1	TRBV19	-	few	TGTGCCAGTAGTATTTCGCTGTGGGGCGGCACTGAAGCTTTCTTT	CASSISLWGGTEAFF
TRBJ2-7	TRBV7-6	-	many	TGTGCCAGCAGCTTACGGGTCAGAAGCCTATACGAGCAGTACTTC	CASSLRVRSLYEQYF
TRBJ1-1	TRBV12-3/TRBV12-4	-	many	TGTGCCAGCAGCAAACATGGGACTGAAGCTTTCTTT	CASSKHGTEAFF
TRBJ2-7	TRBV11-2	TRBD1	many	TGTGCCAGCAGCGCAGGACAGGGGGTCGCCTCCTACGAGCAGTACTTC	CASSAGQGVASYEQYF
TRBJ2-3	TRBV7-2	-	many	TGTGCCAGCAGCTTCCGAGCTGCCTCTTATACTAGCACAGATACGCAGTATTTT	CASSFRAASYTSTDTQYF